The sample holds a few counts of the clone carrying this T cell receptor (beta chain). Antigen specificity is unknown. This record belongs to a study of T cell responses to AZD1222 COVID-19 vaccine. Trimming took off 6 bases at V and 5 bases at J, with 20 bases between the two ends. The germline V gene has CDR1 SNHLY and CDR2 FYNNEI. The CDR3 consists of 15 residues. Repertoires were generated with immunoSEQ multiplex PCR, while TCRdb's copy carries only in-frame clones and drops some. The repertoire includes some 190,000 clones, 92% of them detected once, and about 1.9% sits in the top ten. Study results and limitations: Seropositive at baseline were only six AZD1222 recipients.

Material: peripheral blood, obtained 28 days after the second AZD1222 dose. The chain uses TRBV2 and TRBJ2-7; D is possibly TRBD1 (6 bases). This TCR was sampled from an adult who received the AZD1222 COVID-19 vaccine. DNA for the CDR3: TGTGCCAGCAGGTATCCCGGGACACCGAGGGACGAGCAGTACTTC. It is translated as CASRYPGTPRDEQYF.